This TCR beta chain was obtained from a study of beta chain features in type 1 diabetes. In the case of this clone: Its antigen is not known.

Between the trimmed V and J ends, which lost 4 bases and 4 bases, there was a span of 18 bases. The V gene's germline CDR1 is SGHNT and CDR2 YYREEE (reference sequence). The CDR3 runs to 16 residues. The isolated RNA, all of it, was reverse transcribed, so expressed TCRB transcripts were what got sequenced. Sequencing was performed with immunoSEQ multiplex PCR; in TCRdb, only in-frame clones are kept and a portion is missing. The sample carries roughly 150,000 clones, about 63% recorded once. Study-wide points: Type 1 diabetes patients had VDJ junctions that carried fewer insertions and more deletions. Across patients, naive, central memory and Treg TCRB repertoires exhibited apparently greater similarity than was observed across healthy donors. Shorter TCRB CDR3s, moderately but significantly so, were found in Type 1 diabetes patients in all four CD4+ subsets.

Central memory, naive, regulatory and stem cell-like memory CD4+ cells were sorted by CD45RO/CCR7/CD25/CD127/CD95/CD27. The clonotype comes from a young man with type 1 diabetes. V gene TRBV5-4 combines with J gene TRBJ2-1; D uncertain. The material sequenced was naive CD4+ T cells from blood. Here the CDR3 DNA reads TGTGCCAGCAGCCCCGTTGGAGACACTAATTACAATGAGCAGTTCTTC. Protein sequence: CASSPVGDTNYNEQFF. Full variable domain (rest looked up from reference TRBV5-4 and TRBJ2-1): ETGVTQSPTHLIKTRGQQVTLRCSSQSGHNTVSWYQQALGQGPQFIFQYYREEENGRGNFPPRFSGLQFPNYSSELNVNALELDDSALYLCASSPVGDTNYNEQFFGPGTRLTVL.